These T cell receptor beta chains were read from a single sample in a study of cytomegalovirus exposure and HLA in healthy donors. Libraries were prepared by immunoSEQ multiplex PCR; TCRdb keeps only in-frame clonotypes and omits some of them. The repertoire holds fewer than 75,000 clones, with 75% as singletons. Sequencing used PBMCs. The receptors shown here come from a man between 65 and 80 years old in good health and CMV-seronegative. CDR3s include the opening cysteine and the closing phenylalanine or tryptophan. D genes are given only for firm matches. Clone size appears in some rows only: once, few, many, or a class for an expanded clone.

cdr3_nt cdr3_aa clone_size v_call d_call j_call
TGTGCCAGCAGCTTAGCGGGGGGGACCTCGAACACCGGGGAGCTGTTTTTT CASSLAGGTSNTGELFF - TRBV7-8 TRBD2 TRBJ2-2
TGTGCCTTGACGGGACTAGCGGGAGTGGCCCAGTACTTC CALTGLAGVAQYF once TRBV30 TRBD2 TRBJ2-5
TGCGCCAGCAGCTTGGATACAGGGGTAGGGACTGAAGCTTTCTTT CASSLDTGVGTEAFF - TRBV5-1 TRBD1 TRBJ1-1
TGTGCCAGCAGACACCAAGGGAGGGTCTCGAGAGAGCAGTTCTTC CASRHQGRVSREQFF - TRBV5-4 TRBD2 TRBJ2-1
TGTGCCAGCAGTCTGCGGGGCCCGACCTACGAGCAGTACTTC CASSLRGPTYEQYF - TRBV28 - TRBJ2-7
TGTGCCATCAGTGAGCGCGGGGGGGAAGCTTTCTTT CAISERGGEAFF - TRBV10-3 - TRBJ1-1
TGTGCCAGCAGCTCAGTGGAGGGGAGCACTGAAGCTTTCTTT CASSSVEGSTEAFF many TRBV7-9 - TRBJ1-1
TGTGCCAGCAGTTTAGCGGGGGGCCCCTACAATGAGCAGTTCTTC CASSLAGGPYNEQFF few TRBV27 TRBD2 TRBJ2-1
TGTGCCAGCAGTGTTGACGGGACCCAGGGGGGCTACACCTTC CASSVDGTQGGYTF few TRBV6-5 - TRBJ1-2
TGTGCCATCAGTGAGAGAGAGGGATCTGGGAACACTGAAGCTTTCTTT CAISEREGSGNTEAFF - TRBV10-3 - TRBJ1-1
TGTGCCAGTAGTGAGAAGGGGGAATCCTACGAGCAGTACTTC CASSEKGESYEQYF once TRBV19 - TRBJ2-7
TGTGCCAGCAGCATGTACGGACTAGCGGGCCGTGGTAATGAGCAGTTCTTC CASSMYGLAGRGNEQFF - TRBV5-8 TRBD2 TRBJ2-1
TGTGCCAGCAGCTTATCCGGGCCCCAGGGCGCCGGGGAGCTGTTTTTT CASSLSGPQGAGELFF few TRBV11-2 - TRBJ2-2
TGTGCCAGCAGTGGCACAAGCGGTAATGAAAAACTGTTTTTT CASSGTSGNEKLFF - TRBV6-1 - TRBJ1-4
TGTGCCAGCAGCAGGACAGGCACTGAAGCTTTCTTT CASSRTGTEAFF few TRBV5-6 TRBD1 TRBJ1-1
TGTGCCAGCAGCTCAGGTCTGGGGGGGCGCATTGCTGAAGCTTTCTTT CASSSGLGGRIAEAFF - TRBV7-9 - TRBJ1-1
TGTGCCAGCAGTTCCCAGGGGAGAGGCTACACCTTC CASSSQGRGYTF - TRBV7-2 - TRBJ1-2
TGTGCCAGTAGTACCGTCGACACCTCGCGCATCAATCAGCCCCAGCATTTT CASSTVDTSRINQPQHF few TRBV19 - TRBJ1-5
TGCGCCAGCAGCTTGTCTCCCAGGACTGGTGACACTGAAGCTTTCTTT CASSLSPRTGDTEAFF few TRBV5-1 - TRBJ1-1
TGTGCCAGCAGTACTATTACAAATCGGGAGACAGATACGCAGTATTTT CASSTITNRETDTQYF - TRBV28 - TRBJ2-3
TGTGCCAGCAGATTCGGACAGGGGGCGGAAGGCTACACCTTC CASRFGQGAEGYTF - TRBV6-1 TRBD1 TRBJ1-2
TGTGCCAGCAGCACCGGGACAGTCGGTTCACCCCTCCACTTT CASSTGTVGSPLHF - TRBV6-5 TRBD1 TRBJ1-6
TGTGCCAGCAGCCGGGAGAATTCACCCCTCCACTTT CASSRENSPLHF - TRBV7-2 - TRBJ1-6
TGTGCCAGCAGGCCGACGGGACAGGGAATTAACTATGGCTACACCTTC CASRPTGQGINYGYTF - TRBV7-2 TRBD1 TRBJ1-2
TGTGCCAGCACAGGAACAGGGTGGGACACTGAAGCTTTCTTT CASTGTGWDTEAFF - TRBV2 - TRBJ1-1
TGTGCCAGCAGTTTAAGCGCGGCGATTACCGATTCTGAGCAGTACTTC CASSLSAAITDSEQYF - TRBV6-5 - TRBJ2-7
TGTGCCAGCAGTTTAAGGTCAGGGTGGGCTGAAGCTTTCTTT CASSLRSGWAEAFF - TRBV27 - TRBJ1-1
TGTGCCAGCAGCTTACTTCTAGCGGGAGGGCCACGGGAGCAGTACTTC CASSLLLAGGPREQYF - TRBV7-9 TRBD2 TRBJ2-7
TGCGCCAGCAGATCGGGGTCGGGGCAAGAGACCCAGTACTTC CASRSGSGQETQYF - TRBV5-1 - TRBJ2-5
TGTGCTAGTGGTTTGGTAGAAACAGACCCAAGTGTGACCCAGTACTTC CASGLVETDPSVTQYF - TRBV12-5 - TRBJ2-5
TGTGCCAGCAGCGTTAGCGGTTCCGACAATGAGCAGTTCTTC CASSVSGSDNEQFF once TRBV9 - TRBJ2-1
TGTGCCAGCAGCTGGCTACTAGTCCCCTTGACAGATACGCAGTATTTT CASSWLLVPLTDTQYF few TRBV7-9 - TRBJ2-3
TGTGCCAGCAGCTTGCCGGGAACCATGAACACTGAAGCTTTCTTT CASSLPGTMNTEAFF - TRBV5-4 - TRBJ1-1
TGTGCCAGCAGCGTAGGGACTATTGGGCAGCCCCAGCATTTT CASSVGTIGQPQHF - TRBV9 - TRBJ1-5
TGTGCCAGCAGCTTGCGGGGTCGGGCTGTGAATCCACCCCTCCACTTT CASSLRGRAVNPPLHF - TRBV5-6 - TRBJ1-6
TGTGCCAGCAGTCCTAGCGGGGGCGCCTCCTACAATGAGCAGTTCTTC CASSPSGGASYNEQFF - TRBV6-6 TRBD2 TRBJ2-1
TGTGCCAGCAGCTTAGCGGGGACAGGTCTGGACACCTTC CASSLAGTGLDTF - TRBV7-2 TRBD1 TRBJ1-2